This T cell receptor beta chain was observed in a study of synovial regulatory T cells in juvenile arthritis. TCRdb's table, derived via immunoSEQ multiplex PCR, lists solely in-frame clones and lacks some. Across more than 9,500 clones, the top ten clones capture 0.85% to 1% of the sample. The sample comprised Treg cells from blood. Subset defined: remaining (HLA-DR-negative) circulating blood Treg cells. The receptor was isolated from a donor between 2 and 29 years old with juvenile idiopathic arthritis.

The CDR3 reads CASSPGFEYTEAFF. J is TRBJ1-1 and V is TRBV28; the D call of TRBD1 rests on TCRdb alone, since no DNA is present to check it. This CDR3 is built from 14 residues. The nucleotide record is missing. Germline lookup yields CDR1 MDHEN and CDR2 SYDVKM.